What follows are 21 T cell receptor beta chains derived from one specimen sequenced in a study of blood T cell repertoires in COVID-19. Sequenced by immunoSEQ multiplex PCR; TCRdb stores in-frame clones only, minus some. The profile shows some 96,000 clones, roughly 86% of them singletons. Sequenced: peripheral blood. Receptors were obtained from a man aged 45-65 years with acute or convalescent COVID-19.

The rearrangement links TRBV19 to TRBJ2-5, with TRBD2 matching over 12 bases. This CDR3 comprises 15 residues. Germline loops: CDR1 LNHDA, CDR2 SQIVND (reference sequence). V trimming: 4 bases; J trimming: 5 bases; junction bases outside the gene matches: 5. CDR3 nucleotide sequence: TGTGCCAGTAGTACGCTAGCGGGAGGGCATGAGACCCAGTACTTC. It codes for CASSTLAGGHETQYF. Together with reference TRBV19 and TRBJ2-5, the CDR3 gives the full variable domain: DGGITQSPKYLFRKEGQNVTLSCEQNLNHDAMYWYRQDPGQGLRLIYYSQIVNDFQKGDIAEGYSVSREKKESFPLTVTSAQKNPTAFYLCASSTLAGGHETQYFGPGTRLLVL.

Here the CDR3 DNA reads TGTGCCAGCAGCACCCCCGGACTAGCGGGAACATACGAGCAGTACTTC. Its translation is CASSTPGLAGTYEQYF. The chain combines TRBV7-9 with TRBJ2-7; 12 bases match TRBD2. This CDR3 contains 16 residues. The trim removed 5 bases at V and 4 bases at J, leaving 9 bases unmatched. The germline V gene has CDR1 SEHNR and CDR2 FQNEAQ (reference sequence).

The CDR3 region has the DNA TGTGCCACCAGTGATTTCGCAGGCGGCACAGATACGCAGTATTTT. This translates into CATSDFAGGTDTQYF. The chain employs TRBV24-1 and TRBJ2-3; D gene uncertain. V was trimmed by 1 base and J by 1 base, leaving 8 bases between them. The germline V gene has CDR1 KGHDR and CDR2 SFDVKD. The CDR3 totals 15 residues.

V usage is TRBV3-1 (or the pseudogene TRBV3-2) and J usage is TRBJ1-1; 9 bases are a match to TRBD1. This CDR3 contains 14 residues. Per germline, CDR1 LGHDT and CDR2 YNNKEL (reference sequence). Trimming removed 8 bases from V and 6 bases from J; junction bases left unmatched: 10. DNA for the CDR3: TGTGCCAGCGGCCTTTCACAGGGGGCCCCTGAAGCTTTCTTT. Encoded protein: CASGLSQGAPEAFF.

This clone has a single count. V gene TRBV11-1 combines with J gene TRBJ2-1; 12 bases are shared with TRBD2. V was clipped by 5 bases and J by 7 bases; unmatched bases: 6. Germline V gives CDR1 SGHAT, CDR2 FQDESV (reference sequence). The length of the CDR3 is 15 residues. The chain's CDR3 is CASSPTSGRGNEQFF. The CDR3, as DNA: TGTGCCAGCAGCCCGACTAGCGGGAGAGGAAATGAGCAGTTCTTC.

This clone was recorded only once. The chain uses TRBV27 and TRBJ2-7; a possible D gene is TRBD2 (5 bases). The CDR3 contains 13 residues. Germline CDR1 and CDR2: MNHEY and SMNVEV (reference sequence). Trimming pared 6 bases from V and 0 bases from J, leaving 9 bases between. CDR3 DNA: TGTGCCAGCAGATTGGGGAGCTCCTACGAGCAGTACTTC. It encodes CASRLGSSYEQYF.

The chain recombines TRBV6-5 with TRBJ2-2; 7 nucleotides match TRBD2. The CDR3 extends over 16 amino acids. V was clipped by 0 bases and J by 6 bases; unmatched bases: 7. The germline V gene encodes CDR1 MNHEY and CDR2 SVGAGI. The CDR3 region is CASSYSLAAGPGELFF. CDR3 sequence (DNA): TGTGCCAGCAGTTACTCGTTAGCAGCGGGACCCGGGGAGCTGTTTTTT.

In DNA form, the CDR3 reads TGCGCCAGCAGCTTCTGGAACAAGGGGACTGAAGCTTTCTTT. It yields the protein CASSFWNKGTEAFF. The chain joins TRBV5-1 to TRBJ1-1, with D tentatively TRBD1 (5 bases). The CDR3 loop spans 14 amino acids. Germline CDR1 SGHRS, CDR2 YFSETQ. The V and J ends lost 2 bases and 5 bases respectively, with 13 bases between them.

The chain couples TRBV5-1 to TRBJ2-2, with D tentatively TRBD2 (6 bases). The CDR3 covers 15 residues. Germline assignment: CDR1 SGHRS and CDR2 YFSETQ. V lost 5 bases and J 2 bases, leaving 13 bases between the germline ends. In DNA, the CDR3 is TGCGCCAGCAGTCAACGGGACTCCAACACCGGGGAGCTGTTTTTT. Translating gives CASSQRDSNTGELFF. Filled out from reference TRBV5-1 and TRBJ2-2, the complete variable domain reads KAGVTQTPRYLIKTRGQQVTLSCSPISGHRSVSWYQQTPGQGLQFLFEYFSETQRNKGNFPGRFSGRQFSNSRSEMNVSTLELGDSALYLCASSQRDSNTGELFFGEGSRLTVL.

This clone was detected once. V and J are TRBV14 and TRBJ2-1, with 8 positions matching TRBD2. V was clipped by 2 bases and J by 8 bases; unmatched bases: 8. The CDR3 consists of 15 residues. The germline CDR1 and CDR2 sequences are SGHDN and FVKESK. CDR3 bases: TGTGCCAGCAGCCAAAGGAGCGGGAGTAGATATGAGCAGTTCTTC. Its protein is CASSQRSGSRYEQFF.

This chain joins TRBV4-2 and TRBJ1-1; 8 positions match TRBD1. The CDR3 sequence is 15 residues long. Germline CDR1 and CDR2: LGHNA and YNFKEQ. After removal of 5 bases from V and 5 bases from J, the junction contained 10 bases not matched to a gene. CDR3 bases: TGTGCCAGCAGCTCCCACAGGGGGAGGGCGACTGAAGCTTTCTTT. This gives the protein CASSSHRGRATEAFF.

The V and J genes are TRBV7-2 and TRBJ1-5, with TRBD1 identical over 8 bases. The CDR3 spans 17 residues. Unmatched junction bases numbered 11, after V lost 5 bases and J lost 2 bases. From germline, CDR1 is SGHTA and CDR2 FQGNSA. CDR3: CASSPRTGSPGNQPQHF. In DNA form, the CDR3 reads TGTGCCAGCAGCCCTCGGACAGGGTCCCCGGGCAATCAGCCCCAGCATTTT.

The genes are TRBV6-5 and TRBJ1-2, with D possibly being TRBD1 (5 bases). CDR1 MNHEY and CDR2 SVGAGI come from the germline V gene. Trimming removed 0 bases at V and 2 bases at J, with 13 bases between. The CDR3 totals 16 residues. The CDR3 sequence is CASSYSQSRVNYGYTF. CDR3 in DNA: TGTGCCAGCAGTTACTCGCAGTCCAGGGTGAACTATGGCTACACCTTC.

This clone was detected only once. This chain uses TRBV4-2 with TRBJ2-2; D is perhaps TRBD1 (6 bases). CDR3 length equals 14 residues. Germline CDR1 and CDR2: LGHNA and YNFKEQ. The V gene lost 4 bases and the J gene lost 7 bases, with 13 bases spanning the gap. CDR3 coding DNA: TGTGCCAGCAGCCCCCCGCGAGGGGGCGGGGAGCTGTTTTTT. Translating gives CASSPPRGGGELFF.

This chain joins TRBV5-6 and TRBJ2-5, with D unresolved. This CDR3 has 15 amino acids. Trimming pared 4 bases from V and 2 bases from J, leaving 15 bases between. The germline V gene encodes CDR1 SGHDT and CDR2 YYEEEE. As DNA, the CDR3 is TGTGCCAGCAGCAACGCGCATCTCCAACAAGAGACCCAGTACTTC. This encodes CASSNAHLQQETQYF.

This clone was observed a few times. The chain has TRBV19 and TRBJ1-2; D gene unclear. Trimming removed 0 bases at V and 3 bases at J, with 11 bases between. The CDR3 loop spans 15 amino acids. Per germline, CDR1 LNHDA and CDR2 SQIVND (reference sequence). The CDR3 reads CASSIDPTLDYGYTF. The CDR3 DNA reads TGTGCCAGTAGTATAGATCCAACTCTGGACTATGGCTACACCTTC.

V gene TRBV2 combines with J gene TRBJ1-3; 7 nucleotides align to TRBD1. Germline V gene sequence: CDR1 SNHLY, CDR2 FYNNEI. The CDR3 spans 14 residues. Unmatched junction bases numbered 2, after V lost 6 bases and J lost 0 bases. The CDR3 nucleotides are TGTGCCAGCAGACAGGGGCACTCTGGAAACACCATATATTTT. Residues: CASRQGHSGNTIYF.

This clone was observed once. The chain has TRBV5-8 and TRBJ2-7; 8 nucleotides match TRBD1. V dropped 2 bases and J dropped 1; count of bases not matched to a gene: 5. Germline V gene sequence: CDR1 SGHTS, CDR2 YDEGEE. CDR3 length: 15 amino acids. CDR3 loop: CASSFGDRLSYEQYF. The CDR3 DNA reads TGTGCCAGCAGCTTCGGGGACAGGCTATCCTACGAGCAGTACTTC.

This chain connects TRBV19 to TRBJ1-3, with D possibly being TRBD1 (6 bases). The CDR3 has 20 residues. Trimming pared 5 bases from V and 3 bases from J, leaving 29 bases between. Germline CDR1 reads LNHDA; CDR2 reads SQIVND (reference sequence). The CDR3 sequence is CASSFSWLTRRDTDGNTIYF. The CDR3 coding sequence is TGTGCCAGTAGTTTCTCGTGGTTGACTCGCCGGGACACCGATGGAAACACCATATATTTT. The full variable domain, in which reference TRBV19 and TRBJ1-3 provide the parts outside the CDR3, is DGGITQSPKYLFRKEGQNVTLSCEQNLNHDAMYWYRQDPGQGLRLIYYSQIVNDFQKGDIAEGYSVSREKKESFPLTVTSAQKNPTAFYLCASSFSWLTRRDTDGNTIYFGEGSWLTVV.

This clone has more than one count but fewer than ten. The chain recombines TRBV18 with TRBJ1-6, with D uncertain. Germline V lookup: CDR1 KGHSH, CDR2 LQKENI. Deletions cut 3 bases from V and 7 bases from J, with 10 bases between. The CDR3 has 14 residues. CDR3 in DNA: TGTGCCAGCTCACCGAGTGTTTCCAATTCACCCCTCCACTTT. Protein: CASSPSVSNSPLHF.

The V call is TRBV5-1, the J call TRBJ2-1; 14 bases are shared with TRBD2. Per the germline V gene, CDR1 is SGHRS and CDR2 is YFSETQ. The J segment lost 6 bases and the V segment lost 4 bases, leaving 3 bases of the junction unmatched. This CDR3 has 15 residues. In DNA, the CDR3 is TGCGCCAGCAGCATCGGGACTAGCGGGGGCAATGAGCAGTTCTTC. This encodes CASSIGTSGGNEQFF.